This T cell receptor beta chain comes out of a study of T cell responses to AZD1222 COVID-19 vaccine (dated by TCRdb to the early 2020s). As for the study more broadly: TCR sequencing was performed for about 250 trial participants, of whom approximately 200 were given two doses of AZD1222 and around 25 were given two doses of MenACWY control vaccine. Trial participants were enrolled by age into 18-55, 56-69 and 70-plus year subgroups, with roughly 160, 29 and 62 TCR-sequenced participants respectively.

The time point label, read with the paper, signifies: about 28 days (+/-7) after the second vaccine dose. Because spike-specific TCR depth and breadth did not differ between the two schedules, AZD1222 recipients who got a second dose at roughly 4 weeks were pooled with those who got a second dose at roughly 12 weeks. Vaccinee samples came from UK trials COV001 and COV002, including a single-blind randomized controlled phase 2/3 trial of AZD1222 (ChAdOx1 nCoV-19) in healthy adults. Trial participant PBMC samples were collected at day 0 and day 28 after the second dose for TCRbeta chain sequencing. A word on this clone: It lacks a known antigen. There are no base qualities to consult, and no much larger clone falls within one base.

The CDR3 regions of human TCRbeta chains were subjected to immunosequencing. Per the authors' processing: Repertoire TCRs were matched against a reference library of SARS-CoV-2-specific TCRs generated with the MIRA antigen-specificity platform. Breadth meant the fraction of unique TCRs that were SARS-CoV-2-associated, whereas depth meant the fraction of total T cells that were SARS-CoV-2-associated. Each spike-specific TCR was assigned to its reactive spike region and to a CD4 or CD8 class using the MIRA data. Log10-transformed breadth and depth values were compared by one-way ANOVA with Sidak's multiple comparisons tests. In TCRdb, the immuneACCESS table is reduced to in-frame sequences with V and J assigned. These tables do not hold every clone; where another copy was compared, an unresolved V gene accounts for under half, and the others remain unexplained. The V and J calls and clone size were taken over from that table, and D and trimming were inferred from the DNA. The sample contains fewer than 120,000 clones, 80% to 95% of them found a single time. About 2.6% of the sample lies in the top ten.

Per the germline V gene, SGHDT is the CDR1 and YYEEEE is the CDR2. Spanning cysteine to phenylalanine, the CDR3 consists of 14 amino acids. Only the CDR3 DNA is retained, 42 bases long and in frame from the first base. V is pared back by 1 base and J by 5 bases, with 10 bases lying between the germline termini. Summary of the overall study and its limitations: Reportedly, almost half of the unique spike-specific TCRs recognized epitopes lying outside the regions that are mutated in the B.1.351 and B.1.1.7 variants. Participants were mostly white British, with more females than males. The authors suggested clonal diversity may have been underestimated. A significant rise in spike-specific TCR breadth and depth was observed after two AZD1222 doses relative to day 0 and relative to MenACWY recipients. Because no samples from the day 14 peak response were available, repertoires could be characterized only after the peak T cell response. The vaccine-associated CD4 TCRs covered the entire spike protein, and the dominant responses fell in regions 160-218 and 743-854. The 56-69-year group was small, and its depth increase did not reach significance, likely because of low power. Conclusions about previously exposed vaccinees were limited because only a handful of AZD1222 recipients were SARS-CoV-2 seropositive at baseline.

The receptor was isolated from an adult who received the AZD1222 COVID-19 vaccine. The sample consisted of peripheral blood, taken 28 days after the second AZD1222 dose. This chain joins TRBV5-6 to TRBJ1-5; a weak D assignment points to TRBD1 (5 bases agree). The CDR3 region: CASSLSRGYQPQHF. In nucleotides, the sequence is TGTGCCAGCAGCTTGAGCCGGGGCTATCAGCCCCAGCATTTT.